This entry concerns a single TCR beta chain. Antigen specificity is unknown. Constant-segment primers served in 5'RACE that generated TCR alpha and TCR beta cDNA libraries bearing sample barcodes and UMIs. TCRdb called the 5' RACE reads again in MiXCR, with one record for every CDR3 protein. This sample has around 370,000 distinct CDR3 sequences, with around a fifth found just once. The data were obtained in a study of T-cell memory formation after mild COVID-19. V was shortened by 3 bases and J by 0 bases, with 15 bases between the two germline ends. The CDR3 sequence is 15 residues long. Germline V lookup: CDR1 SQVTM, CDR2 ANQGSEA. Study-wide points: Of the contracting clones, CD4+ ones lay mainly in CM and EM, and CD8+ ones in EMRA. Pre-infection memory already had some responding clones, implying cross-reactive memory joined. While clones contracting from day 15 to 85 were balanced between CD4 and CD8, later expanders leaned CD4+.

The chain recombines TRBV29-1 with TRBJ2-7, with D tentatively TRBD1 or TRBD2 (5 bases each). This sequence originates from an adult woman who had mild COVID-19 (a few samples of this study predate the infection). Cell type and time point are not known. Sequencing used PBMCs or a T cell subset sorted from them (not recorded which). Here the CDR3 DNA reads TGCAGCGTTGAGGTAACCGGGACGCGCTCCTACGAGCAGTACTTC. Its protein is CSVEVTGTRSYEQYF.